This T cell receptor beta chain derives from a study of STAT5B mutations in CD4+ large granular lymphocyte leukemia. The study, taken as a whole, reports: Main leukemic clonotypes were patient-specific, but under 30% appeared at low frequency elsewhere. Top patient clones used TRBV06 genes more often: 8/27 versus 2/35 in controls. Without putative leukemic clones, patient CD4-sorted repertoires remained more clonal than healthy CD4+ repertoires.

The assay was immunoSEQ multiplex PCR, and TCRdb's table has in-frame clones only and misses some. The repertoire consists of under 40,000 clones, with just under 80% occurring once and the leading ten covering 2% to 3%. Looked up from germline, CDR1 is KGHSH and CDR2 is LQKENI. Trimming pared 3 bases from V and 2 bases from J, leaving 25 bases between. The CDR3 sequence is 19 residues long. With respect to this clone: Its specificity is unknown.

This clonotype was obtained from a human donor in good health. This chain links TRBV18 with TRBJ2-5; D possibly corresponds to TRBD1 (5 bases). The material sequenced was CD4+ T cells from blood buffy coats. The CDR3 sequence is CASSPDRWPGSLSQETQYF. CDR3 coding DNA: TGTGCCAGCTCACCGGACCGGTGGCCAGGGTCCCTTTCTCAAGAGACCCAGTACTTC.